This T cell receptor beta chain came from a study of T cells in Graves' hyperthyroidism and ophthalmopathy. The germline V gene has CDR1 MNHEY and CDR2 SVGAGI. Trimming took 3 bases from V and 3 from J, leaving 11 bases between them. The CDR3 extends over 14 amino acids. The diagnoses drew upon clinical symptoms, serum thyroxine and TRAb, thyroid ultrasound and orbital computed tomography. There were TCR beta CDR3 regions amplified from RNA transcripts. First-round RT-PCR of the TCR CDR3 relied on the HTBI primer set. One entry per CDR3 protein results from TCRdb running MiXCR on the multiplex PCR reads. The sample records 470,000 or so distinct CDR3 sequences, 20% to 25% being singletons.

The sequenced material came from blood. The receptor was derived from a man in his late teens or twenties with Graves' hyperthyroidism. J is TRBJ1-2 and V is TRBV6-5; a weak D match, TRBD1 (5 bases). CDR3 DNA sequence: TGTGCCAGCAGTTATCGCGGCAGGGACTATGGCTACACCTTC. Protein product: CASSYRGRDYGYTF.